A single sample is the source of the 15 T cell receptor beta chains below, sequenced in a study. TCRdb re-analysed the 5' RACE reads in MiXCR, keeping a single row per CDR3 protein. The data contain 32,000 or so distinct CDR3 sequences, around 27% of them singletons. Cells sorted as Tregs were CD4+, CD25+ and CD127-/low. Sequences were obtained from tumor-infiltrating Tregs sorted from the breast tumor. The source is a female donor with breast cancer.

This clonotype was recorded only once. It may be a read error: a sequence one base away is much more abundant. This chain links TRBV6-5 with TRBJ2-1; the match to TRBD1 covers 7 bases. CDR1 and CDR2 (germline): MNHEY, SVGAGI. The CDR3 is 13 amino acids. The CDR3 protein is CVSSRGQYNEQFF. The CDR3, as DNA: TGTGTCAGCAGCCGGGGACAGTACAATGAGCAGTTCTTC.

In this sample, this clonotype turned up many times. The chain uses TRBV29-1 and TRBJ2-1; 13 bases are shared with TRBD2. The CDR3 spans 16 residues. Germline CDR1 reads SQVTM; CDR2 reads ANQGSEA. Trimming cost V 7 bases and J 8 bases; bases outside gene matches: 14. CDR3 sequence reads: CSATLLAGGPGDEQFF. DNA for the CDR3: TGCAGCGCCACTCTACTAGCGGGAGGGCCGGGGGATGAGCAGTTCTTC.

This clonotype was seen many times. The chain recombines TRBV25-1 with TRBJ1-4; D uncertain. Germline V gives CDR1 MGHDK, CDR2 SYGVNS. V was shortened by 0 bases and J by 4 bases, with 9 bases between the two germline ends. The CDR3 has 15 residues. The DNA of the CDR3 is TGTGCCAGCAGTGAATACAACAGTGGTAATGAAAAACTGTTTTTT. This gives the protein CASSEYNSGNEKLFF. Complete variable domain (other parts from reference TRBV25-1 and TRBJ1-4): EADIYQTPRYLVIGTGKKITLECSQTMGHDKMYWYQQDPGMELHLIHYSYGVNSTEKGDLSSESTVSRIRTEHFPLTLESARPSHTSQYLCASSEYNSGNEKLFFGSGTQLSVL.

Details on this clonotype: The CDR3 ends on some other residue instead of the conserved phenylalanine or tryptophan, so this is likely a read error. The DNA is left out, because the CDR3 cannot be placed on it with certainty; the CDR3 is given as TCRdb lists it. The chain employs TRBV20-1 and TRBJ2-1; TRBD2, the table's D call, was not compared with the DNA. The CDR3 extends over 9 residues, inclusive of both ends. Germline CDR1 and CDR2: DFQATT and SNEGSKA (reference sequence). The CDR3 sequence: CSAGLAGGI.

To note about this clonotype: The CDR3 does not end in the conserved phenylalanine or tryptophan, so this is likely a read error. In DNA form, the CDR3 reads TGTGCCAGCAGTTCCCTAGGGACCTATCATCCCTACGTGCAGTACTCC. The encoded protein is CASSSLGTYHPYVQYS. V usage is TRBV6-1 and J usage is TRBJ2-7; D might be TRBD1 or TRBD2, each matching 5 bases. The CDR3 is made up of 16 amino acids. In germline, CDR1 is MNHNS, CDR2 SASEGT.

The rearrangement uses TRBV6-1 and TRBJ1-2, with a tentative D call TRBD1 (5 bases). The ends were cut back, 4 bases at V and 2 bases at J, with 14 bases in the middle. This CDR3 region has 15 residues. Germline V CDR1 and CDR2: MNHNS, SASEGT. In nucleotides, the CDR3 is TGTGCCAGCAGTGCGCAGCCGGGGGTGAACTATGGCTACACCTTC. Its protein product is CASSAQPGVNYGYTF.

This clonotype has ten or more counts. The chain links TRBV6-1 to TRBJ1-5; D is uncertain. The ends were cut back, 5 bases at V and 3 bases at J, with 8 bases in the middle. Germline V gene sequence: CDR1 MNHNS, CDR2 SASEGT. The CDR3 totals 13 residues. CDR3 bases: TGTGCCAGCAGTCGGGAGTTCAATCAGCCCCAGCATTTT. Residues: CASSREFNQPQHF.

This clonotype was seen many times. DNA of the CDR3: TGTGCCAGCAGCCCCCCAACCTACACCGGGGAGCTGTTTTTT. The encoded protein is CASSPPTYTGELFF. The chain carries TRBV3-1 and TRBJ2-2; D not certain. The CDR3 extends over 14 amino acids. CDR1 LGHDT and CDR2 YNNKEL come from the germline V gene (reference sequence). Trimming left V 4 bases short and J 3 bases short, with 9 bases between.

About this clonotype itself: At one end the junction does not follow the germline gene, possibly because of a read error. This chain uses TRBV6-1 with TRBJ2-7, with a tentative D call TRBD2 (5 bases). Germline-derived CDR1 and CDR2 are MNHNS and SASEGT. The CDR3 is 13 amino acids. The CDR3 is CASREASEGEQYF. The CDR3 nucleotides are TGTGCCAGCCGTGAGGCAAGCGAGGGCGAGCAGTACTTC.

The J gene is TRBJ1-3, the V gene TRBV5-1; possible D gene TRBD1, 5 bases. The germline gives CDR1 SGHRS, CDR2 YFSETQ. V gave up 7 bases and J gave up 0 bases, with 17 bases separating them. This CDR3 spans 16 amino acids. CDR3 region: CASATGAQSSGNTIYF. The CDR3 DNA reads TGCGCCAGCGCCACTGGGGCCCAAAGCTCTGGAAACACCATATATTTT.

J is TRBJ1-2 and V is TRBV3-1; D is perhaps TRBD1 (5 bases). This CDR3 spans 13 amino acids. V dropped 3 bases and J dropped 7 bases, with 12 bases sitting between them. The germline CDR1 and CDR2 sequences are LGHDT and YNNKEL (reference sequence). CDR3 sequence (DNA): TGTGCCAGCAGCCAGGGGTCGAGGGGTGGCTACACCTTC. The encoded protein is CASSQGSRGGYTF.

This clonotype is labeled as medium-sized (0.01 to 0.1%). This chain connects TRBV5-1 to TRBJ1-6, with D unclear. This CDR3 is 13 amino acids long. CDR1 and CDR2 from the germline V gene are SGHRS and YFSETQ. V lost 0 bases and J 6 bases, leaving 4 bases between the germline ends. DNA for the CDR3: TGCGCCAGCAGCTTGGAACCTAATTCACCCCTCCACTTT. It codes for CASSLEPNSPLHF.

Notes on this clonotype: Because it lacks the conserved phenylalanine or tryptophan at the end, this CDR3 is likely a read error. The gene calls are TRBV6-5 and TRBJ1-1, with D unresolved. Deletions cut 8 bases from V and 5 bases from J, with 18 bases between. The CDR3 covers 14 residues. CDR1 and CDR2 from the germline V gene are MNHEY and SVGAGI. The CDR3 reads CASGSSRGGTEAFL. The CDR3, as DNA: TGTGCCAGCGGTTCGTCCCGGGGAGGGACTGAAGCTTTCCTT.

This clonotype came up many times. The CDR3 sequence: CASLTGRVEEKLFF. The CDR3 nucleotides are TGTGCCAGCCTGACGGGCAGGGTGGAGGAAAAACTGTTTTTT. The rearrangement links TRBV2 to TRBJ1-4, with D possibly TRBD1 on 5 matching bases. The germline CDR1 and CDR2 sequences are SNHLY and FYNNEI. The V end was cut by 8 bases, the J end by 8 bases, with 18 bases between. This CDR3 is 14 amino acids long.

The rearrangement joins TRBV5-1 to TRBJ2-2; 7 bases line up with TRBD1. Trimming took 3 bases from V and 3 from J; bases not matched to a gene: 14. CDR1 SGHRS and CDR2 YFSETQ come from the germline V gene. The CDR3 extends over 18 amino acids. CDR3 sequence reads: CASSSMTRVTGDTGELFF. CDR3 nucleotide sequence: TGCGCCAGCAGCTCGATGACCCGGGTCACAGGGGACACCGGGGAGCTGTTTTTT.